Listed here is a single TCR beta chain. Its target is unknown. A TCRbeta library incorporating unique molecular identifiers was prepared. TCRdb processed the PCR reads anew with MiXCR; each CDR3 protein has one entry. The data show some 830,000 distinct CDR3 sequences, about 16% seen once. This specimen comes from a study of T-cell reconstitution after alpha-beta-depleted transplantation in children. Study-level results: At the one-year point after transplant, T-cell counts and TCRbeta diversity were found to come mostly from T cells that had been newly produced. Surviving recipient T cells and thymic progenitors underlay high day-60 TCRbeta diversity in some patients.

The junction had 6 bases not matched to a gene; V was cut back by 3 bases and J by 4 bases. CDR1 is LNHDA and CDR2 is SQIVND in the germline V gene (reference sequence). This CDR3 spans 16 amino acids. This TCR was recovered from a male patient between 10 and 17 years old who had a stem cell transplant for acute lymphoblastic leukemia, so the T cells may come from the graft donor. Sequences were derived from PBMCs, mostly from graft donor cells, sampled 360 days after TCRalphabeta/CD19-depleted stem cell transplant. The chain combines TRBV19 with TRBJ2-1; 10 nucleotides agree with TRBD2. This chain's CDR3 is CASSIPSGSVYNEQFF. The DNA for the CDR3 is TGTGCCAGTAGTATCCCTAGCGGGAGTGTATACAATGAGCAGTTCTTC.